A selection of T cell receptor beta chains follows, all from one sample in a study of T cells in Graves' hyperthyroidism and ophthalmopathy. TCRdb re-analysed the multiplex PCR reads in MiXCR, keeping a single row per CDR3 protein. In the table there are approximately 510,000 distinct CDR3 sequences, over 45% of which are singletons. Sequencing was carried out using peripheral blood or thyroid tissue (not recorded which). The receptor source for this set is an adult woman with Graves' disease, either hyperthyroidism or ophthalmopathy (not recorded which). The CDR3 runs from the conserved cysteine through the conserved F or W. The D gene is left open where the match is weak. Size is stated for part of the rows, as once, few or many counts, or as a class when the clone is expanded.

V: TRBV11-2; D: NA; size: NA; J: TRBJ2-7; CDR3: CASSLRPGEQYF; DNA: TGTGCCAGCAGCTTGAGGCCTGGGGAGCAGTACTTC
V: TRBV19; D: NA; size: NA; J: TRBJ1-1; CDR3: CASSTLPRGNTEAFF; DNA: TGTGCCAGTAGTACGCTCCCTCGGGGGAACACTGAAGCTTTCTTT
V: TRBV7-9; D: TRBD1; size: NA; J: TRBJ1-2; CDR3: CASSLVRTGGGHGYTF; DNA: TGTGCCAGCAGCCTAGTCCGGACAGGGGGCGGTCATGGCTACACCTTC
V: TRBV29-1; D: TRBD1; size: NA; J: TRBJ1-3; CDR3: CSAWIGGQETIYF; DNA: TGCAGCGCCTGGATAGGGGGCCAGGAGACCATATATTTT
V: TRBV7-9; D: NA; size: few; J: TRBJ1-1; CDR3: CASSLVSWMNTEAFF; DNA: TGTGCCAGCAGCTTAGTATCGTGGATGAACACTGAAGCTTTCTTT
V: TRBV10-3; D: TRBD1; size: few; J: TRBJ2-1; CDR3: CAISSRQGDGNEQFF; DNA: TGTGCCATCAGTTCCCGACAGGGGGATGGCAATGAGCAGTTCTTC
V: TRBV12-3/TRBV12-4; D: NA; size: many; J: TRBJ2-5; CDR3: CASSLVGIQETQYF; DNA: TGTGCCAGCAGTTTAGTAGGAATTCAAGAGACCCAGTACTTC
V: TRBV20-1; D: NA; size: many; J: TRBJ1-4; CDR3: CSARDWKNEKLFF; DNA: TGCAGTGCTAGAGATTGGAAAAATGAAAAACTGTTTTTT
V: TRBV28; D: TRBD2; size: few; J: TRBJ2-7; CDR3: CASSARTSEQYF; DNA: TGTGCCAGCAGTGCAAGGACTAGCGAGCAGTACTTC
V: TRBV27; D: TRBD1; size: few; J: TRBJ1-2; CDR3: CASSFRTGIYGYTF; DNA: TGTGCCAGCAGTTTCAGGACAGGCATCTATGGCTACACCTTC
V: TRBV9; D: NA; size: NA; J: TRBJ2-2; CDR3: CASSAGQPVGELFF; DNA: TGTGCCAGCAGCGCCGGACAGCCCGTCGGGGAGCTGTTTTTT
V: TRBV10-3; D: NA; size: NA; J: TRBJ1-1; CDR3: CATTEGGTEAFF; DNA: TGTGCCACCACCGAGGGGGGCACTGAAGCTTTCTTT
V: TRBV7-2; D: TRBD1; size: many; J: TRBJ1-1; CDR3: CASSRGARTGRTEAFF; DNA: TGTGCCAGCAGCCGAGGAGCCCGGACAGGGCGGACTGAAGCTTTCTTT
V: TRBV20-1; D: NA; size: NA; J: TRBJ1-4; CDR3: CSARGTGSTNEKLFF; DNA: TGCAGTGCTAGAGGAACAGGGTCGACTAATGAAAAACTGTTTTTT
V: TRBV5-5; D: NA; size: few; J: TRBJ1-2; CDR3: CASSLLRSSNYGYTF; DNA: TGTGCCAGCAGCTTACTGAGGTCCTCTAACTATGGCTACACCTTC
V: TRBV19; D: NA; size: NA; J: TRBJ1-1; CDR3: CASSGGVAEAFF; DNA: TGTGCCAGTAGTGGGGGTGTCGCTGAAGCTTTCTTT
V: TRBV7-6; D: NA; size: NA; J: TRBJ2-5; CDR3: CASSSSQGQETQYF; DNA: TGTGCCAGCAGCTCCTCGCAGGGGCAAGAGACCCAATACTTC
V: TRBV7-2; D: TRBD2; size: NA; J: TRBJ2-7; CDR3: CASSETAGHISYEQYF; DNA: TGTGCCAGCAGCGAAACAGCGGGGCATATCTCCTACGAGCAGTACTTC
V: TRBV15; D: NA; size: NA; J: TRBJ1-4; CDR3: CATSTEGNEKLFF; DNA: TGTGCCACCAGCACGGAGGGTAATGAAAAACTGTTTTTT
V: TRBV5-1; D: NA; size: NA; J: TRBJ2-5; CDR3: CASTYETAKETQYF; DNA: TGCGCCAGCACCTATGAGACAGCAAAAGAGACCCAGTACTTC
V: TRBV10-2; D: NA; size: NA; J: TRBJ1-3; CDR3: CASRWTANTIYF; DNA: TGCGCCAGCAGATGGACAGCGAACACCATATATTTT
V: TRBV4-1; D: TRBD1; size: NA; J: TRBJ2-5; CDR3: CASSQGQGAVSETQYF; DNA: TGCGCCAGCAGCCAAGGACAGGGGGCGGTAAGCGAGACCCAGTACTTC
V: TRBV6-1; D: TRBD2; size: once; J: TRBJ2-5; CDR3: CASSQDPAGVGETQYF; DNA: TGTGCCAGCAGCCAAGACCCAGCGGGAGTGGGAGAGACCCAGTACTTC
V: TRBV10-3; D: NA; size: few; J: TRBJ1-1; CDR3: CAISGFGEDEAFF; DNA: TGTGCCATCAGTGGGTTTGGGGAGGATGAAGCTTTCTTT
V: TRBV10-1; D: NA; size: NA; J: TRBJ2-7; CDR3: CASRLEQYF; DNA: TGCGCCAGCAGGCTCGAGCAGTACTTC
V: TRBV6-2/TRBV6-3; D: NA; size: few; J: TRBJ2-5; CDR3: CASSYSRGRGETQYF; DNA: TGTGCCAGCAGTTACTCGAGGGGGAGGGGGGAGACCCAGTACTTC
V: TRBV29-1; D: TRBD1; size: NA; J: TRBJ1-2; CDR3: CSSYDRDYGYTF; DNA: TGCAGCAGCTACGACAGGGACTATGGCTACACCTTC
V: TRBV2; D: TRBD2; size: many; J: TRBJ2-7; CDR3: CAIGRDYYEQYF; DNA: TGTGCGATTGGACGGGACTACTACGAGCAGTACTTC
V: TRBV10-3; D: TRBD1; size: NA; J: TRBJ2-7; CDR3: CAISEQGPEQYF; DNA: TGTGCCATCAGCGAACAGGGGCCCGAGCAGTACTTC
V: TRBV10-3; D: NA; size: few; J: TRBJ1-5; CDR3: CAISERGLGSNQHF; DNA: TGTGCCATCAGTGAGAGGGGGTTGGGAAGCAATCAGCATTTT
V: TRBV20-1; D: TRBD1; size: NA; J: TRBJ2-7; CDR3: CSLRDRGTYEQYF; DNA: TGCAGTTTGAGGGACAGGGGGACCTACGAGCAGTACTTC
V: TRBV10-3; D: TRBD1; size: few; J: TRBJ2-2; CDR3: CATTGENTGELFF; DNA: TGTGCTACGACAGGGGAGAACACCGGGGAGCTGTTTTTT
V: TRBV29-1; D: NA; size: few; J: TRBJ1-2; CDR3: CSVVTAPYGYTF; DNA: TGCAGCGTCGTGACAGCACCCTATGGCTACACCTTC
V: TRBV7-2; D: NA; size: NA; J: TRBJ2-7; CDR3: CASRIPNSYEQYF; DNA: TGTGCCAGCAGGATCCCCAACTCCTACGAGCAGTACTTC
V: TRBV6-5; D: TRBD2; size: few; J: TRBJ2-2; CDR3: CASKKNLAGGAGELFF; DNA: TGTGCCAGCAAAAAAAATCTAGCGGGAGGGGCCGGGGAGCTGTTTTTT
V: TRBV20-1; D: TRBD2; size: NA; J: TRBJ2-7; CDR3: CSARGKPGGPYEQYF; DNA: TGCAGTGCTAGAGGGAAACCGGGAGGCCCCTACGAGCAGTACTTC
V: TRBV10-1; D: NA; size: few; J: TRBJ1-1; CDR3: CATPGRPYTEAFF; DNA: TGCGCCACCCCGGGTAGACCATACACTGAAGCTTTCTTT
V: TRBV5-1; D: NA; size: many; J: TRBJ2-7; CDR3: CASSLGPARYEQYF; DNA: TGCGCCAGCAGCTTGGGGCCCGCCCGCTACGAGCAGTACTTC
V: TRBV28; D: NA; size: many; J: TRBJ1-2; CDR3: CASGTVYGYTF; DNA: TGTGCCAGCGGGACTGTCTATGGCTACACCTTC
V: TRBV14; D: NA; size: many; J: TRBJ1-1; CDR3: CASSRTGLSNTEAFF; DNA: TGTGCCAGCAGCCGGACGGGACTGTCGAACACTGAAGCTTTCTTT
V: TRBV20-1; D: NA; size: NA; J: TRBJ2-7; CDR3: CSAVAVELYEQYF; DNA: TGCAGTGCTGTGGCGGTAGAACTCTACGAGCAGTACTTC
V: TRBV19; D: NA; size: many; J: TRBJ2-2; CDR3: CASTRDGGELFF; DNA: TGTGCCAGCACCAGAGATGGCGGGGAGCTGTTTTTT
V: TRBV19; D: TRBD2; size: many; J: TRBJ2-5; CDR3: CASSKTSGRTPETQYF; DNA: TGTGCCAGTAGCAAGACTAGCGGGAGGACTCCAGAGACCCAGTACTTC
V: TRBV4-1; D: NA; size: few; J: TRBJ1-2; CDR3: CASSQEAGGPISGYTF; DNA: TGCGCCAGCAGCCAAGAGGCGGGGGGCCCTATCAGTGGCTACACCTTC
V: TRBV19; D: NA; size: NA; J: TRBJ2-7; CDR3: CASSVRGSEQYF; DNA: TGTGCCAGTAGTGTCAGGGGATCCGAGCAGTACTTC